This TCR beta chain was profiled in a study of blood T cell repertoires in COVID-19. Study-level information: Whether acute or convalescent, the COVID-19 samples came from the United States, Italy and Spain. Nucleic acid was either cDNA or gDNA, and it came from T cells, B-cell-depleted T cells, or PBMCs.

Original data processing: Reference gene primer amplification gave nucleated cell count estimates. TCRdb keeps only in-frame clones here, not all; method: immunoSEQ multiplex PCR. D and trimming were read from the DNA, whereas the V and J calls and clone size are those reported in that table. In the table there are hundreds of thousands of clones, 70% to 85% of which are singletons. Germline V gives CDR1 MNHNY, CDR2 SVGAGI (reference sequence). CDR3 size: 12 residues. V gave up 7 bases and J gave up 4 bases, with 10 bases separating them. The specimen sequenced was peripheral blood. The sequence came from a woman aged 80 or over with acute or convalescent COVID-19. The chain has TRBV6-6 and TRBJ1-1; no firm D call. CDR3 nucleotide sequence: TGTGCCAGCATTTCCTCCGGCACTGAAGCTTTCTTT. Protein product: CASISSGTEAFF.